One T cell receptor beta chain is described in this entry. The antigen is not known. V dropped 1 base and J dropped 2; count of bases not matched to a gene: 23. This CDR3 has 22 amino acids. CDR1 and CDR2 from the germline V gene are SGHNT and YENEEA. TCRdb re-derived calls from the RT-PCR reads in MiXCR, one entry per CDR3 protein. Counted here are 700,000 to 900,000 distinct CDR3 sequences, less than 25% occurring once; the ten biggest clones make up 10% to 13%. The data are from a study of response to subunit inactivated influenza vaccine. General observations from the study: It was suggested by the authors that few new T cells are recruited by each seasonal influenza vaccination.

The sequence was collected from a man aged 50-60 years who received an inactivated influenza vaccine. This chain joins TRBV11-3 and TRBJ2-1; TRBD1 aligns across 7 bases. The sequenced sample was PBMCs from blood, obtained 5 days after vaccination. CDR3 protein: CASSLGARGKGSKYQTYNEQFF. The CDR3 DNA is TGTGCCAGCAGCTTAGGTGCCAGGGGGAAAGGATCTAAATATCAAACCTACAATGAGCAGTTCTTC.